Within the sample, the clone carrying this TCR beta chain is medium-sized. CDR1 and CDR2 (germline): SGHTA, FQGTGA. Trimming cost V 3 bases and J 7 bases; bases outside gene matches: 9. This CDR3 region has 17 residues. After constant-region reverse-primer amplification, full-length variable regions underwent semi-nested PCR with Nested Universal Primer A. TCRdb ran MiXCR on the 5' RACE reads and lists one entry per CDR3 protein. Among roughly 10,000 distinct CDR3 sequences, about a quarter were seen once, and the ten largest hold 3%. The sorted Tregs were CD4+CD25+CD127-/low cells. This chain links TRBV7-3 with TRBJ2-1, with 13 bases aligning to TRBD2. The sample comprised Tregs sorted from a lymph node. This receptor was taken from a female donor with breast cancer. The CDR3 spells CASSFHAGLAGENEQFF. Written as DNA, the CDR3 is TGTGCCAGCAGCTTCCACGCCGGACTAGCGGGAGAGAATGAGCAGTTCTTC.